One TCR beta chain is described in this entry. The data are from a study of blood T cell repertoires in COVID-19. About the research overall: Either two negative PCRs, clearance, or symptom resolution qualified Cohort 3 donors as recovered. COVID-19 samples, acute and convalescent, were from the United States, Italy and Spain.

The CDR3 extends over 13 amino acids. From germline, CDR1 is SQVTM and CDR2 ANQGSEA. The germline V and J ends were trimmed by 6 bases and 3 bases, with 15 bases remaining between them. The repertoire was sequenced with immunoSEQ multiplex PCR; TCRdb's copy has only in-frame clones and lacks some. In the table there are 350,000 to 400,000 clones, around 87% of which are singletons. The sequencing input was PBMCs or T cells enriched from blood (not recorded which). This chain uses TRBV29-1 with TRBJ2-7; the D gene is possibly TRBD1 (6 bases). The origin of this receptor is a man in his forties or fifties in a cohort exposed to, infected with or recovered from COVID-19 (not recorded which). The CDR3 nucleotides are TGCAGCGTGGACAGTGCTGACAACTACGAGCAGTACTTC. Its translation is CSVDSADNYEQYF.